This T cell receptor beta chain was documented in a study of blood T cell repertoires in COVID-19. Study information: COVID-19 samples, acute and convalescent, were from the United States, Italy and Spain. T cells, B-cell-depleted T cells, or PBMCs supplied cDNA or gDNA.

Sequencing used immunoSEQ multiplex PCR; TCRdb keeps in-frame clones, though not all of them. The sample yields around 120,000 clones, about 80% seen once. Losses at the gene ends were 8 bases for V and 5 bases for J; bases not matched to a gene: 7. CDR3 length equals 13 residues. The sequenced sample was peripheral blood. V and J are TRBV12-3 or TRBV12-4 and TRBJ2-5, with 8 bases aligning to TRBD1. The receptor comes from a man between 40 and 49 years old with active or convalescent COVID-19. The CDR3 here is CASGQGVRETQYF. CDR3 DNA: TGTGCCAGCGGACAGGGTGTTAGGGAGACCCAGTACTTC.